This TCR beta chain stems from a study of CD8 T cells in Susac syndrome. Reverse transcription used about 0.45 to 1 ug RNA and random hexamers. TCRdb re-called the immunoSEQ multiplex PCR reads through MiXCR, storing one row per CDR3 protein. Altogether about 240,000 distinct CDR3 sequences are present, 96% being singletons, with the ten largest covering approximately 0.094%. With 6 bases removed from V and 5 bases from J, the gap between germline ends came to 14 bases. Looked up from germline, CDR1 is DFQATT and CDR2 is SNEGSKA (reference sequence). The CDR3 is 13 residues long. This TCR was recovered from a human donor with Susac syndrome. The specimen sequenced was CD4+ T cells from PBMCs. This chain joins TRBV20-1 and TRBJ2-1, with a weak D call TRBD2 (6 bases). This CDR3 is CSARGALHNEQFF. CDR3 sequence (DNA): TGCAGTGCCCGCGGGGCGCTTCACAATGAGCAGTTCTTC.